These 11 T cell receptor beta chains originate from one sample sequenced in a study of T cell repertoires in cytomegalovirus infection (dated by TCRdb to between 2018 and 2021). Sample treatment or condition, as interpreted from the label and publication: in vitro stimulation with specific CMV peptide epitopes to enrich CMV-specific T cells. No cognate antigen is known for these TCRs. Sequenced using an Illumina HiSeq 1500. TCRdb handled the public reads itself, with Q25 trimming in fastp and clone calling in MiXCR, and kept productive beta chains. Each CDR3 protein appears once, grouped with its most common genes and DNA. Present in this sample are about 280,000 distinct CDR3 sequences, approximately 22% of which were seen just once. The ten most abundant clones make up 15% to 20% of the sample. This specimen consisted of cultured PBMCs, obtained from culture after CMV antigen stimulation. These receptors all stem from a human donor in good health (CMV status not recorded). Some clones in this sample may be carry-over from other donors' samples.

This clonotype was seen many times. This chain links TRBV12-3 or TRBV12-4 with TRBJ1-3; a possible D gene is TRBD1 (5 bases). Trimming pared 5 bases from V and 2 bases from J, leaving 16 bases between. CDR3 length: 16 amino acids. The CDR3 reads CASSLRGGTTGNTIYF. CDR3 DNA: TGTGCCAGCAGTCTCCGGGGGGGAACTACTGGAAACACCATATATTTT.

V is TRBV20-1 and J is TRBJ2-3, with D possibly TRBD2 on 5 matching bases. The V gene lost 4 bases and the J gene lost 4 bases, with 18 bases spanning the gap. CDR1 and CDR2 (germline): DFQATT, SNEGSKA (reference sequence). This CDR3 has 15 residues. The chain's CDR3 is CSATSQLEGADTQYF. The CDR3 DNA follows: TGCAGTGCTACCTCGCAACTCGAGGGTGCAGATACGCAGTATTTT.

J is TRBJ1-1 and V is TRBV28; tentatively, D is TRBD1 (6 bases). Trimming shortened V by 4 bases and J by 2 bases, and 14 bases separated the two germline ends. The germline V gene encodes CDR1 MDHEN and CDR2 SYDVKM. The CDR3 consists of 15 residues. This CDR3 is CASSYDQGLNTEAFF. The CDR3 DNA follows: TGTGCCAGCAGTTACGATCAGGGGCTCAACACTGAAGCTTTCTTT. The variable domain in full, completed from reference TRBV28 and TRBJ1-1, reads DVKVTQSSRYLVKRTGEKVFLECVQDMDHENMFWYRQDPGLGLRLIYFSYDVKMKEKGDIPEGYSVSREKKERFSLILESASTNQTSMYLCASSYDQGLNTEAFFGQGTRLTVV.

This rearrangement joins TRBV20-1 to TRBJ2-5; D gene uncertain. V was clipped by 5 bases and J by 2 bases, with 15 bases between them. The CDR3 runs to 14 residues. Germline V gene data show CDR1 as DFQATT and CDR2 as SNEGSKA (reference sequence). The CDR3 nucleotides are TGCAGTGCTTCGGACGGCTCTAGGCAAGAGACCCAGTACTTC. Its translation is CSASDGSRQETQYF.

CDR3 amino acids: CASSITGV. The CDR3, as DNA: TGTGCCAGTAGTATTACGGGCGTC. The rearrangement joins TRBV19 to TRBJ2-7; D gene ambiguous. CDR1 and CDR2 from the germline V gene are LNHDA and SQIVND (reference sequence). The CDR3 covers 8 residues.

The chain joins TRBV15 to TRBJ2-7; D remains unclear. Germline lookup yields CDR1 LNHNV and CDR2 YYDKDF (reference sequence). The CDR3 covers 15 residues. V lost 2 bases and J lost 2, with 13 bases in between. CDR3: CATSRPQDGTYEQYF. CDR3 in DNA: TGTGCCACCAGCAGACCCCAGGACGGCACCTACGAGCAGTACTTC.

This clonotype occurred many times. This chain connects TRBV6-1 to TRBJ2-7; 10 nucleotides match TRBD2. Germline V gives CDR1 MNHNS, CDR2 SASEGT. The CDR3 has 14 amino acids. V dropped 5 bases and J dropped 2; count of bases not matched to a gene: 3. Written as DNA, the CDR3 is TGTGCCAGCAGTTCCGGGACTAGCGCCTACGAGCAGTACTTC. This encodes CASSSGTSAYEQYF.

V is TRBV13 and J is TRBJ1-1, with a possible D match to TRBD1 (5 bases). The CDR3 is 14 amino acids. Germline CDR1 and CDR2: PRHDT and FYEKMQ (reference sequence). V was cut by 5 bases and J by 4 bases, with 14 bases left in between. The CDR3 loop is CASSPDPQGTEAFF. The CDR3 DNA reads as TGTGCCAGCAGCCCGGACCCCCAGGGCACTGAAGCTTTCTTT.

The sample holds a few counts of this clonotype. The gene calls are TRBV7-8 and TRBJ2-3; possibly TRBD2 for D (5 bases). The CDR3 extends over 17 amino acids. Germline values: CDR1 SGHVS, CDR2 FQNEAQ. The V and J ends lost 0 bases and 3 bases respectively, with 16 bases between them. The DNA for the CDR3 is TGTGCCAGCAGCTTAGCTAGCGCCCCAAGGGTAACAGATACGCAGTATTTT. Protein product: CASSLASAPRVTDTQYF. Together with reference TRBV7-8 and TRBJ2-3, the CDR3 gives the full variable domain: GAGVSQSPRYKVAKRGQDVALRCDPISGHVSLFWYQQALGQGPEFLTYFQNEAQLDKSGLPSDRFFAERPEGSVSTLKIQRTQQEDSAVYLCASSLASAPRVTDTQYFGPGTRLTVL.

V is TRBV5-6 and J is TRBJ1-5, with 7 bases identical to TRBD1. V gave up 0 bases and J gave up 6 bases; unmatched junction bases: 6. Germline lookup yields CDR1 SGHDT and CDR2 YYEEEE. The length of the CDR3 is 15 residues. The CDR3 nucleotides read TGTGCCAGCAGCTTGGGAGGGGGCGGTGTTCAGCCCCAGCATTTT. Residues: CASSLGGGGVQPQHF.

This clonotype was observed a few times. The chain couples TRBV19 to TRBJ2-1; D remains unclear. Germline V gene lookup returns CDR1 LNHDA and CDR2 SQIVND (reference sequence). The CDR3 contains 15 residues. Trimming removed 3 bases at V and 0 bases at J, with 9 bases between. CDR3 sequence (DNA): TGTGCCAGTAGTATTGTCAAGAGCTCCTACAATGAGCAGTTCTTC. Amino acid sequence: CASSIVKSSYNEQFF.